A single sample gave rise to the 22 T cell receptor beta chains below, sequenced in a study of monozygotic twins with inflammatory bowel disease (dated by TCRdb to about 2019). Library preparation employed 5' RACE. Sequencing used an Illumina HiSeq 2500. Following TCRdb reprocessing, every CDR3 protein sequence forms one entry, and DNA is not provided. The sample's table lists a count of 330,000 or so distinct CDR3 sequences. Clones ranked in the top ten supply around 2% of the sample. Sequenced material: blood. All receptors derive from a human donor with ulcerative colitis or Crohn's disease, or a healthy co-twin of an affected twin (not recorded which).

The V gene is TRBV7-2, the J gene TRBJ1-6. Germline V gene sequence: CDR1 SGHTA, CDR2 FQGNSA. This CDR3 has 13 amino acids. This chain's CDR3 is CASRRVVNSPLHF.

This CDR3 reads CASSRGQGETQYF. The chain carries TRBV18 and TRBJ2-5; TCRdb indicates TRBD1, and absent DNA this call remains unverified. Germline V CDR1 and CDR2: KGHSH, LQKENI. The length of the CDR3 is 13 residues.

The gene calls are TRBV5-1 and TRBJ1-4. The V gene's germline CDR1 is SGHRS and CDR2 YFSETQ. The CDR3 is 14 amino acids. The CDR3 is CASSRFQGSEKLFF.

V usage is TRBV20-1 and J usage is TRBJ2-1; the D call of TRBD2 rests on TCRdb alone, since no DNA is present to check it. The CDR3 loop spans 11 amino acids. Germline V gene sequence: CDR1 DFQATT, CDR2 SNEGSKA (reference sequence). The chain's CDR3 is CSAKGPNEQFF.

The J gene is TRBJ2-7, the V gene TRBV4-3. This CDR3 spans 18 amino acids. Germline values: CDR1 LGHNA, CDR2 YSLEER. The CDR3 here is CASSQDLSRQVNTYEQYF.

The chain employs TRBV7-8 and TRBJ1-1; the TRBD1 assignment by TCRdb is unverifiable without DNA. CDR3 size: 15 residues. Germline assignment: CDR1 SGHVS and CDR2 FQNEAQ. The CDR3 is CASSLMTGAPTEAFF.

This chain links TRBV19 with TRBJ1-1; TCRdb gives TRBD1 as the D gene, but with no DNA this cannot be confirmed. The CDR3 is 14 amino acids. Germline CDR1 reads LNHDA; CDR2 reads SQIVND (reference sequence). The CDR3: CASDGTGQNTEAFF.

The V and J genes are TRBV5-1 and TRBJ2-1; TCRdb's D call of TRBD2 is untestable without DNA. Germline loops: CDR1 SGHRS, CDR2 YFSETQ. The length of the CDR3 is 14 residues. The CDR3 is CASSFFSAGDEQFF.

The chain recombines TRBV12-3 or TRBV12-4 with TRBJ2-7. CDR3 length equals 17 residues. The chain's CDR3 is CASSFNLVGRSSYEQYF.

This chain joins TRBV11-2 and TRBJ2-7. Germline loops: CDR1 SGHAT, CDR2 FQNNGV. This CDR3 is 14 amino acids long. CDR3 region: CASSLFGWDYEQYF.

This rearrangement joins TRBV4-1 to TRBJ1-6; TCRdb picks TRBD1, but there is no DNA to check that call. CDR1 is MGHRA and CDR2 is YSYEKL in the germline V gene. The length of the CDR3 is 13 residues. CDR3 protein: CASSQGGGGPLHF.

J is TRBJ1-1 and V is TRBV11-2. Germline V lookup: CDR1 SGHAT, CDR2 FQNNGV. The CDR3 length is 14 residues. This CDR3 is CASSFHGLNTEAFF.

CDR3: CSAQRPGRDGELFF. This chain uses TRBV20-1 with TRBJ2-2; TCRdb selects TRBD1, and the lack of DNA leaves this call unchecked. CDR3 size: 14 residues. The germline V gene encodes CDR1 DFQATT and CDR2 SNEGSKA (reference sequence).

This CDR3 is CARSTPGYYEQYF. The rearrangement uses TRBV12-3 or TRBV12-4 and TRBJ2-7; with no DNA, the TCRdb D assignment of TRBD1 cannot be verified. There are 13 residues in the CDR3.

The chain is built from TRBV20-1 and TRBJ2-5; TCRdb gives TRBD2 as the D gene, but with no DNA this cannot be confirmed. Germline values: CDR1 DFQATT, CDR2 SNEGSKA (reference sequence). This CDR3 is 16 amino acids long. This chain's CDR3 is CSARDRLAGGQETQYF.

The chain uses TRBV18 and TRBJ1-4. CDR1 and CDR2 from the germline V gene are KGHSH and LQKENI. This CDR3 spans 14 amino acids. The CDR3: CASSLQVSDEKLFF. Filled out from reference TRBV18 and TRBJ1-4, the complete variable domain reads NAGVMQNPRHLVRRRGQEARLRCSPMKGHSHVYWYRQLPEEGLKFMVYLQKENIIDESGMPKERFSAEFPKEGPSILRIQQVVRGDSAAYFCASSLQVSDEKLFFGSGTQLSVL.

J is TRBJ2-5 and V is TRBV20-1; TCRdb outputs TRBD2, but without DNA this stays unchecked. The length of the CDR3 is 13 residues. Germline V gene data show CDR1 as DFQATT and CDR2 as SNEGSKA (reference sequence). This CDR3 is CSARGASLVTQYF.

This chain links TRBV29-1 with TRBJ2-1; the TCRdb call, TRBD1, lacks DNA for checking. CDR1 is SQVTM, CDR2 ANQGSEA, per germline. The CDR3 contains 14 residues. The CDR3: CSVPNRGAGGEQFF.

V usage is TRBV18 and J usage is TRBJ1-3. CDR1 is KGHSH and CDR2 is LQKENI in the germline V gene. The CDR3 extends over 16 amino acids. The CDR3 spells CASSPELEGSGNTIYF.

The genes are TRBV25-1 and TRBJ1-2. Germline V gene data show CDR1 as MGHDK and CDR2 as SYGVNS. This CDR3 contains 13 residues. CDR3 region: CASSEYGSYGYTF.

CDR3 protein: CASSQYNEQFF. The V gene is TRBV5-6, the J gene TRBJ2-1. From germline, CDR1 is SGHDT and CDR2 YYEEEE. This CDR3 is 11 amino acids long. The full variable domain, completed using reference TRBV5-6 and TRBJ2-1, is DAGVTQSPTHLIKTRGQQVTLRCSPKSGHDTVSWYQQALGQGPQFIFQYYEEEERQRGNFPDRFSGHQFPNYSSELNVNALLLGDSALYLCASSQYNEQFFGPGTRLTVL.

V usage is TRBV10-3 and J usage is TRBJ1-4; checking the TCRdb D call of TRBD1 is not possible without DNA. Germline values: CDR1 ENHRY, CDR2 SYGVKD. CDR3 length: 15 residues. The chain's CDR3 is CAISQEGGKLEKLFF.